This T cell receptor beta chain emerged from a study of human T cells and chemical hapten exposure. The time point: patch test 3, about 24 weeks after DPC sensitization. Stated treatment: therapeutic diphenylcyclopropenone sensitization with weekly scalp DPC. Suited to DPC and affected by alopecia, the donors ranged from 18 to 70 years old. From whole blood left unfractionated, total RNA was extracted. This clonotype appeared a single time. As yet, its antigen is unknown. Unmatched junction bases numbered 3, after V lost 5 bases and J lost 3 bases. Germline CDR1 and CDR2: SGHNT and YYREEE (reference sequence). There are 14 residues in the CDR3. Findings and limits, study-wide: No alteration of TCRs above 1 in 1000 frequency was seen with DPC sensitization. Expanded TCRs grouped into significantly more large CDR3 similarity clusters than controls produced.

TCRdb reprocessed the RACE reads with MiXCR, giving one entry per CDR3 protein. The sample holds about 76,000 distinct CDR3 sequences, 13% seen once. This specimen consisted of whole blood, obtained in connection with sensitization to the hapten diphenylcyclopropenone (DPC). The chain is built from TRBV5-4 and TRBJ2-7, with 12 bases matching TRBD2. This TCR was recovered from a woman between 50 and 59 years old with alopecia areata. Some clones in this sample may be carry-over from other donors' samples. This CDR3 reads CASSPTSGSYEQYF. In DNA, the CDR3 is TGTGCCAGCAGTCCGACTAGCGGGAGCTACGAGCAGTACTTC.